Below, 2 T cell receptor beta chains from the same sample are listed, as sequenced in a study of T cells expressing NK-cell markers. From the 5' RACE reads, TCRdb lists one entry per CDR3 protein and no DNA. This repertoire includes about 110,000 distinct CDR3 sequences. The sequencing sample was made of blood T cells: a sorted CD56 or NKG2C T cell subset, CD4+ or CD8+ T cells, or bulk PBMC T cells (not recorded which). The receptor source for this set is a woman between 18 and 69 years old in good health.

The chain joins TRBV28 to TRBJ2-7. The V gene's germline CDR1 is MDHEN and CDR2 SYDVKM. The CDR3 has 15 residues. The CDR3 here is CASSPYWREFYEQYF.

The rearrangement links TRBV6-1 to TRBJ2-7; TCRdb returns TRBD2, unconfirmable since there is no DNA. CDR3 length: 17 residues. CDR1 and CDR2 (germline): MNHNS, SASEGT. The CDR3 loop reads CASSPGTSGQRPYEQYF.